This entry describes one TCR beta chain. Antigen unknown. The data derive from a study of T cell responses to AZD1222 COVID-19 vaccine. General study findings and limits: In the spike-specific TCR repertoire, nearly half reportedly target unmutated variant regions. Donors in the cohort were predominantly white British and more often female, and clonal diversity was possibly underestimated.

The repertoire was sequenced with immunoSEQ multiplex PCR; TCRdb's copy has only in-frame clones and lacks some. The data show approximately 150,000 clones, 80% to 95% seen once. The sample consisted of peripheral blood, taken on day 0 of AZD1222 vaccination. This clonotype originated in an adult in good health.

The CDR3, as DNA: TGTGCCAGCAGTTCTCAGACAGGGACTAATGAAAAACTGTTTTTT. Encoded protein: CASSSQTGTNEKLFF. This chain connects TRBV5-5 to TRBJ1-4; TRBD1 matches 7 bases. Germline assignment: CDR1 SGHKS and CDR2 YYEKEE (reference sequence). The CDR3 loop spans 15 amino acids. The junction had 6 bases not matched to a gene; V was cut back by 5 bases and J by 2 bases.